A selection of T cell receptor beta chains follows, all from one sample in a study of metastatic and nonmetastatic thyroid tumors. TCRdb reanalyzed the PCR reads via MiXCR. Found here are about 59,000 clones, 15% to 20% of them singletons; the top ten hold roughly a tenth. The sample consisted of blood. These TCRs come from a male donor with papillary thyroid cancer or a benign thyroid nodule (not recorded which). Some clones in this sample may be carry-over from other donors' samples. Both conserved end residues are part of each CDR3. The order of the fields is D gene, V gene, J gene, clone size, CDR3 protein, CDR3 DNA. A D gene is named only where the DNA matches it firmly. Clone size is given for some rows only: seen once, a few or many times, or a class if the clone is expanded.

-	TRBV5-1	TRBJ1-6	-	CASSDRQVVSPLHF	TGCGCCAGCTCCGACAGGCAAGTTGTTTCACCCCTCCACTTT
-	TRBV6-2/TRBV6-3	TRBJ2-2	many	CASNFGRYTGELFF	TGTGCCAGCAATTTCGGGCGGTACACCGGGGAGCTGTTTTTT
-	TRBV4-3	TRBJ1-2	many	CASSQESKGAYGYTF	TGCGCCAGCAGCCAAGAGTCGAAAGGGGCCTATGGCTACACCTTC
-	TRBV9	TRBJ2-2	many	CASSLQGSNTGELFF	TGTGCCAGCAGCCTACAGGGTTCGAACACCGGGGAGCTGTTTTTT
-	TRBV20-1	TRBJ1-5	many	CSARDFIMGGQPQHF	TGCAGTGCTAGAGATTTTATTATGGGGGGTCAGCCCCAGCATTTT
-	TRBV14	TRBJ1-3	many	CASSQVSGNTIYF	TGTGCCAGCAGCCAAGTGTCCGGAAACACCATATATTTT
TRBD2	TRBV5-1	TRBJ2-5	many	CASSFNPLGAGESYQYF	TGCGCCAGCAGCTTCAACCCCTTGGGAGCGGGGGAAAGTTACCAGTACTTC
TRBD1	TRBV7-2	TRBJ2-1	many	CASSLATGGQDNEQFF	TGTGCCAGCAGCTTAGCTACAGGGGGCCAGGACAATGAGCAGTTCTTC
-	TRBV7-2	TRBJ2-3	many	CASSLEPFTDTQYF	TGTGCCAGCAGCTTAGAGCCGTTCACAGATACGCAGTATTTT
-	TRBV15	TRBJ2-2	few	CATSRDLIGELFF	TGTGCCACCAGCAGAGATCTTATCGGGGAGCTGTTTTTT
TRBD2	TRBV7-8	TRBJ2-2	many	CASSWLGLAGVSAGELFF	TGTGCCAGCAGCTGGCTTGGACTAGCGGGGGTTTCGGCCGGGGAGCTGTTTTTT
-	TRBV7-2	TRBJ2-5	many	CASSFPGGGLETQYF	TGTGCCAGCAGCTTCCCCGGAGGCGGTCTGGAGACCCAGTACTTC
TRBD2	TRBV27	TRBJ2-7	many	CASSSVGETSGVFWYEQYF	TGTGCCAGCAGTTCGGTAGGGGAGACTAGCGGGGTTTTTTGGTACGAGCAGTACTTC
TRBD1	TRBV2	TRBJ2-4	many	CASSPEGTGLAKNIQYF	TGTGCCAGCAGTCCCGAAGGGACAGGCCTAGCCAAAAACATTCAGTACTTC
TRBD1	TRBV28	TRBJ2-7	few	CASSLTTGTGYEQYF	TGTGCCAGCAGTCTTACTACCGGGACAGGGTACGAGCAGTACTTC
TRBD2	TRBV28	TRBJ2-2	many	CASSPTRGGAAYTGELFF	TGTGCCAGCAGCCCCACCCGCGGGGGGGCGGCCTACACCGGGGAGCTGTTTTTT
-	TRBV5-6	TRBJ1-2	many	CASSLTGPGYGYTF	TGTGCCAGCAGTTTGACAGGCCCTGGCTATGGCTACACCTTC
TRBD1	TRBV5-1	TRBJ2-2	-	CASSWTGGTGELFF	TGCGCCAGCAGCTGGACAGGGGGCACCGGGGAGCTGTTTTTT
-	TRBV6-2/TRBV6-3	TRBJ2-1	few	CASSGVVGGQDNEQSF	TGTGCCAGCAGCGGGGTGGTGGGGGGGCAGGACAATGAGCAGTCCTTC
-	TRBV30	TRBJ2-7	many	CAWSGGDEQYF	TGTGCCTGGAGTGGGGGGGACGAGCAGTACTTC
-	TRBV6-4	TRBJ2-3	many	CASSDYDSDTQYF	TGTGCCAGCAGTGACTATGACTCAGATACGCAGTATTTT
-	TRBV7-3	TRBJ1-6	few	CASSLQGGNSHIHF	TGTGCCAGCAGCTTACAAGGGGGTAATTCACACATCCACTTT
TRBD2	TRBV9	TRBJ2-2	-	CVSGSGRGTGELFF	TGTGTCAGCGGTAGCGGGAGAGGAACCGGGGAGCTGTTTTTC
-	TRBV27	TRBJ2-1	many	CASRTVNEQFF	TGTGCCAGCAGGACGGTTAATGAGCAGTTCTTC
-	TRBV20-1	TRBJ2-7	many	CSAREGGRRYEQYF	TGCAGTGCTAGAGAAGGAGGCAGGCGCTACGAGCAGTACTTC
-	TRBV6-5	TRBJ1-5	many	CASSHSGPPGGNQPQHF	TGTGCCAGCAGTCACTCTGGCCCCCCGGGGGGCAATCAGCCCCAGCATTTT
-	TRBV7-8	TRBJ2-1	-	CASSLRWGNEQFF	TGTGCCAGCAGCCTGAGGTGGGGCAATGAGCAGTTCTTC
-	TRBV4-3	TRBJ2-3	many	CASSMKQGTRLSGTDTQYF	TGCGCCAGCAGCATGAAGCAGGGGACACGTCTCTCCGGCACAGATACGCAGTATTTT
-	TRBV6-1	TRBJ2-5	many	CASKGTNQETQYF	TGTGCCAGCAAGGGGACCAACCAAGAGACCCAGTACTTC
-	TRBV7-2	TRBJ2-7	many	CASSLAAGPSYEQYF	TGTGCCAGCAGCTTAGCGGCGGGGCCCTCCTACGAGCAGTACTTC
-	TRBV25-1	TRBJ2-1	many	CASSANRDTLDEQFF	TGTGCCAGCAGTGCCAACCGGGACACATTGGATGAGCAGTTCTTC
TRBD1	TRBV3-1	TRBJ2-1	many	CASSSGGQGGNEQFF	TGTGCCAGCAGCTCGGGGGGACAGGGGGGAAATGAGCAGTTCTTC
TRBD2	TRBV4-1	TRBJ2-5	-	CASSQGGAGVMETQYF	TGCGCCAGCAGCCAAGGGGGAGCGGGAGTCATGGAGACCCAGTACTTC
TRBD2	TRBV19	TRBJ2-1	many	CASSLTSGDRTHNEQFF	TGTGCCAGTAGTTTGACTAGCGGGGATAGGACACACAATGAGCAGTTCTTC